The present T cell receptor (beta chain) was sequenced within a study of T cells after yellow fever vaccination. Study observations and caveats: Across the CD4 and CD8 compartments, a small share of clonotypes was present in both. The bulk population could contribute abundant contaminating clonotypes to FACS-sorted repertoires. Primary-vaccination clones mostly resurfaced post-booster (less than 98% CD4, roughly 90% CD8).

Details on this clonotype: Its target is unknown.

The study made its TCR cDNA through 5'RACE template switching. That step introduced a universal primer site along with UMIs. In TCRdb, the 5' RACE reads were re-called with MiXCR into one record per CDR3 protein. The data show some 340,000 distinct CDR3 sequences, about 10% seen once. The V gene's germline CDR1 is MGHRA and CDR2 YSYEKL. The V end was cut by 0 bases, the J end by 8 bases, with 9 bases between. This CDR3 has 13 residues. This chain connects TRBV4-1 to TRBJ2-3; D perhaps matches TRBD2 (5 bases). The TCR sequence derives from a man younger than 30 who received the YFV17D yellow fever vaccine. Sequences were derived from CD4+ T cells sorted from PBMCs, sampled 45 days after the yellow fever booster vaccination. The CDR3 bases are TGCGCCAGCAGCCAAGATATCCGGGGTACGCAGTATTTT. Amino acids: CASSQDIRGTQYF.